The 24 T cell receptor beta chains reported below all come from one sample, sequenced in a study of T cells expressing NK-cell markers. From its re-call of the 5' RACE reads, TCRdb lists each CDR3 protein once, without DNA. The sample has hundreds of thousands of distinct CDR3 sequences. The specimen sequenced was blood T cells: a sorted CD56 or NKG2C T cell subset, CD4+ or CD8+ T cells, or bulk PBMC T cells (not recorded which). These receptors were obtained from a man between 18 and 29 years old in good health.

The rearrangement links TRBV5-1 to TRBJ1-1; TCRdb lists TRBD1, though no DNA is available to test this call. The CDR3 loop spans 15 amino acids. Germline assignment: CDR1 SGHRS and CDR2 YFSETQ. The CDR3: CASSLGRTGKAEAFF.

This sequence joins TRBV7-4 and TRBJ2-5; TCRdb designates TRBD2, a call that cannot be tested without DNA. The CDR3 consists of 15 residues. CDR1 is SGHVT and CDR2 is SQSDAQ in the germline V gene. The CDR3 loop is CASSSLAGSRETQYF. Full variable domain (remainder filled in from reference TRBV7-4 and TRBJ2-5): GAGVSQSPRYKVAKRGRDVALRCDSISGHVTLYWYRQTLGQGSEVLTYSQSDAQRDKSGRPSGRFSAERPERSVSTLKIQRTEQGDSAVYLCASSSLAGSRETQYFGPGTRLLVL.

The genes are TRBV29-1 and TRBJ2-5; as DNA is missing, the TRBD2 call by TCRdb cannot be tested. The CDR3 contains 13 residues. CDR1 and CDR2 (germline): SQVTM, ANQGSEA. This CDR3 reads CSVGPREGETQYF.

The chain couples TRBV20-1 to TRBJ1-1. This CDR3 spans 14 amino acids. Germline CDR1 and CDR2: DFQATT and SNEGSKA (reference sequence). CDR3: CSASRRLMNTEAFF.

The J gene is TRBJ2-1, the V gene TRBV5-1; the TCRdb D gene call, TRBD1, has no DNA to confirm it. There are 14 residues in the CDR3. Germline CDR1 and CDR2: SGHRS and YFSETQ. The CDR3 sequence is CASSYGLPENEQFF.

This chain joins TRBV20-1 and TRBJ1-5. This CDR3 contains 16 residues. From germline, CDR1 is DFQATT and CDR2 SNEGSKA (reference sequence). The CDR3 region is CSASDAGLGGNQPQHF.

V gene TRBV7-2 combines with J gene TRBJ2-7; without DNA, the TCRdb call of TRBD2 cannot be checked. CDR3 length: 17 residues. CDR1 is SGHTA, CDR2 FQGNSA, per germline. CDR3 region: CASSLGTSGRFSNEQYF.

The chain is built from TRBV6-5 and TRBJ2-1; checking the TCRdb D call of TRBD2 is not possible without DNA. Per germline, CDR1 MNHEY and CDR2 SVGAGI. CDR3 length equals 15 residues. The CDR3 protein is CASSPLAVGSNEQFF.

The V and J genes are TRBV30 and TRBJ2-5. The germline CDR1 and CDR2 sequences are GTSNPN and SVGIG (reference sequence). There are 13 residues in the CDR3. The CDR3 region is CAWSVGNLETQYF. The whole variable domain, filled in from reference TRBV30 and TRBJ2-5, reads SQTIHQWPATLVQPVGSPLSLECTVEGTSNPNLYWYRQAAGRGLQLLFYSVGIGQISSEVPQNLSASRPQDRQFILSSKKLLLSDSGFYLCAWSVGNLETQYFGPGTRLLVL.

J is TRBJ2-1 and V is TRBV4-3; TCRdb reports TRBD1, a call that lacks DNA to check it against. CDR1 is LGHNA, CDR2 YSLEER, per germline. The CDR3 spans 15 residues. CDR3 loop: CASSHPGPSYNEQFF.

The rearrangement links TRBV2 to TRBJ1-1; no DNA is available, so the TRBD1 call from TCRdb remains unchecked. The CDR3 has 16 residues. CDR1 and CDR2 from the germline V gene are SNHLY and FYNNEI. The CDR3 region is CASSAREVRLGTEAFF. Based on the CDR3 plus reference TRBV2 and TRBJ1-1, the full variable domain is EPEVTQTPSHQVTQMGQEVILRCVPISNHLYFYWYRQILGQKVEFLVSFYNNEISEKSEIFDDQFSVERPDGSNFTLKIRSTKLEDSAMYFCASSAREVRLGTEAFFGQGTRLTVV.

This rearrangement joins TRBV5-1 to TRBJ2-6; TCRdb reports TRBD1, a call that lacks DNA to check it against. The CDR3 consists of 19 residues. The germline V gene has CDR1 SGHRS and CDR2 YFSETQ. The CDR3 loop is CASSSLPGQGFSGANVLTF.

The genes are TRBV7-9 and TRBJ2-5; TCRdb names TRBD1, which stays unverified in the absence of DNA. This CDR3 has 15 amino acids. Germline V gene lookup returns CDR1 SEHNR and CDR2 FQNEAQ (reference sequence). The CDR3 sequence is CASSFSGGPKETQYF.

This chain connects TRBV11-2 to TRBJ2-7; TCRdb indicates TRBD1, and absent DNA this call remains unverified. This CDR3 is 14 amino acids long. Germline loops: CDR1 SGHAT, CDR2 FQNNGV. The chain's CDR3 is CASSLTGDVYEQYF. The full variable domain, with the rest looked up from reference TRBV11-2 and TRBJ2-7, is EAGVAQSPRYKIIEKRQSVAFWCNPISGHATLYWYQQILGQGPKLLIQFQNNGVVDDSQLPKDRFSAERLKGVDSTLKIQPAKLEDSAVYLCASSLTGDVYEQYFGPGTRLTVT.

CDR3 in amino acids: CASGSQAPYVEQFF. The gene calls are TRBV6-5 and TRBJ2-1; TCRdb calls TRBD1, which cannot be checked without DNA. The CDR3 totals 14 residues. Germline V lookup: CDR1 MNHEY, CDR2 SVGAGI.

V gene TRBV29-1 combines with J gene TRBJ2-7; TCRdb returns TRBD1, unconfirmable since there is no DNA. The CDR3 spans 14 residues. Per germline, CDR1 SQVTM and CDR2 ANQGSEA. The chain's CDR3 is CSVTGDRGPNEQYF.

The rearrangement links TRBV5-6 to TRBJ1-2; the TCRdb D gene call, TRBD1, has no DNA to confirm it. Germline-derived CDR1 and CDR2 are SGHDT and YYEEEE. The CDR3 totals 13 residues. The CDR3 sequence: CATKQGADYGYTF.

This chain connects TRBV12-3 or TRBV12-4 to TRBJ2-3. The CDR3 runs to 14 residues. The CDR3 is CASSLARRIDTQYF.

The chain links TRBV6-2 or TRBV6-3 to TRBJ1-5; TCRdb returns TRBD1, unconfirmable since there is no DNA. The CDR3 sequence is 14 residues long. Germline CDR1 and CDR2: MNHEY and SVGEGT. CDR3 region: CASRQGLIGQPQHF.

This rearrangement joins TRBV7-9 to TRBJ2-1; the D call from TCRdb, TRBD2, cannot be confirmed without DNA. CDR3 length equals 16 residues. The germline V gene has CDR1 SEHNR and CDR2 FQNEAQ (reference sequence). The chain's CDR3 is CASSLVTSVSYNEQFF.

The rearrangement links TRBV12-3 or TRBV12-4 to TRBJ2-1; TCRdb lists TRBD1, though no DNA is available to test this call. This CDR3 region has 13 residues. The CDR3 here is CASRPIGRTEQFF.

The chain links TRBV12-3 or TRBV12-4 to TRBJ2-1; as DNA is missing, the TRBD2 call by TCRdb cannot be tested. The CDR3 loop spans 14 amino acids. CDR3 amino acids: CASSLGTSRNEQFF.

The rearrangement uses TRBV6-1 and TRBJ2-1; TCRdb's D call, TRBD1, is unchecked because there is no DNA. CDR3 length: 14 amino acids. In germline, CDR1 is MNHNS, CDR2 SASEGT. CDR3 sequence reads: CASSAGQGAVEQFF.

The J gene is TRBJ2-2, the V gene TRBV5-1; TCRdb calls TRBD1, which cannot be checked without DNA. The V gene's germline CDR1 is SGHRS and CDR2 YFSETQ. The CDR3 consists of 12 residues. The CDR3: CASSLGDQELFF.